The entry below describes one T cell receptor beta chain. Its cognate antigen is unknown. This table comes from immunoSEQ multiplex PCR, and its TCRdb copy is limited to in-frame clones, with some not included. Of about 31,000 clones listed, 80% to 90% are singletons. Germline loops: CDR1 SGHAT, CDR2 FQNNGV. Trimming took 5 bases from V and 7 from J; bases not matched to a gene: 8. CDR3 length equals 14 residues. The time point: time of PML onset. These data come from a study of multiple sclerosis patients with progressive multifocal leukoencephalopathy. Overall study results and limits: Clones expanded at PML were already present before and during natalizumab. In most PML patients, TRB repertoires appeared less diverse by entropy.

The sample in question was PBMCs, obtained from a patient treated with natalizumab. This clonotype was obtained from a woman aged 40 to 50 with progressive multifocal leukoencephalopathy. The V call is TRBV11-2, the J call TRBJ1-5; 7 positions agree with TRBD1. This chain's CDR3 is CASSPGGGGQPQHF. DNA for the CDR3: TGTGCCAGCAGCCCCGGAGGGGGCGGACAGCCCCAGCATTTT.